This T cell receptor beta chain was obtained from a study of blood T cell repertoires in COVID-19. The CDR3 loop spans 14 amino acids. The V segment lost 5 bases and the J segment 6 bases; nucleotides outside the gene matches: 4. CDR1 is SEHNR, CDR2 FQNEAQ, per germline (reference sequence). Assay: immunoSEQ multiplex PCR; the TCRdb copy retains only in-frame clones and omits some. The data contain roughly 190,000 clones, more than 75% of them singletons. The sequencing sample was made of PBMCs or T cells enriched from blood (not recorded which). This TCR was sampled from a woman aged 50 to 65 with acute COVID-19. The J gene is TRBJ1-2, the V gene TRBV7-9, with 12 bases that match TRBD1. CDR3 protein: CASSHGTGGDGYTF. For the CDR3, the DNA is TGTGCCAGCAGCCATGGGACAGGGGGCGATGGCTACACCTTC.